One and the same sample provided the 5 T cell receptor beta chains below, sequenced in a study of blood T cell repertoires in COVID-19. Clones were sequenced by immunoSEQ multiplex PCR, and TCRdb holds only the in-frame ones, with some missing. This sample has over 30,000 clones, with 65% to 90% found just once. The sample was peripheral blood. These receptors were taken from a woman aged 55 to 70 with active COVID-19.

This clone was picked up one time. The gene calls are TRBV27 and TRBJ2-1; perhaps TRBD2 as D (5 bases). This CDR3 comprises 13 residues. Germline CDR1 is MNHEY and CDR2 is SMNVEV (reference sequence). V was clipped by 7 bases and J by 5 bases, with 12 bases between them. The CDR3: CASIASWDNEQFF. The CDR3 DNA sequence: TGTGCCAGCATAGCGAGCTGGGACAATGAGCAGTTCTTC.

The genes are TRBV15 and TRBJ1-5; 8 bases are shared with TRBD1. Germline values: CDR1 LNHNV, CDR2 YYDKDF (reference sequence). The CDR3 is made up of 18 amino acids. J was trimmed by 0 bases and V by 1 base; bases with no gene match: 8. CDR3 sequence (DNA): TGTGCCACCAGCAGAGCGGAGACAGGGGATTTTAGCAATCAGCCCCAGCATTTT. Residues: CATSRAETGDFSNQPQHF.

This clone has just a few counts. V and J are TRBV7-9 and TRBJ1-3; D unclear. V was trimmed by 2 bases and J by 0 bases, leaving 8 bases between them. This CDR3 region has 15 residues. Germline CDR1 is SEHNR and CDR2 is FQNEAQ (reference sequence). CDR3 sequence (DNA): TGTGCCAGCAGCTTAACCTCGAGCTCTGGAAACACCATATATTTT. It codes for CASSLTSSSGNTIYF.

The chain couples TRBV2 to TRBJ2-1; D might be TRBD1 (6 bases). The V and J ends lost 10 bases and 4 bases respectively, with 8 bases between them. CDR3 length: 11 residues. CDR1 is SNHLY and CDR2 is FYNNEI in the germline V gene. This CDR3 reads CATTGYNEQFF. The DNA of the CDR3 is TGTGCCACCACAGGGTACAATGAGCAGTTCTTC.

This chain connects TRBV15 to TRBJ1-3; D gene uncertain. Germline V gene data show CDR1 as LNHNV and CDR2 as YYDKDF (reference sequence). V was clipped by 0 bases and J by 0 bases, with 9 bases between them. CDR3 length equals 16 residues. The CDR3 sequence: CATSRDALRSGNTIYF. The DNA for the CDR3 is TGTGCCACCAGCAGAGATGCACTCCGCTCTGGAAACACCATATATTTT.